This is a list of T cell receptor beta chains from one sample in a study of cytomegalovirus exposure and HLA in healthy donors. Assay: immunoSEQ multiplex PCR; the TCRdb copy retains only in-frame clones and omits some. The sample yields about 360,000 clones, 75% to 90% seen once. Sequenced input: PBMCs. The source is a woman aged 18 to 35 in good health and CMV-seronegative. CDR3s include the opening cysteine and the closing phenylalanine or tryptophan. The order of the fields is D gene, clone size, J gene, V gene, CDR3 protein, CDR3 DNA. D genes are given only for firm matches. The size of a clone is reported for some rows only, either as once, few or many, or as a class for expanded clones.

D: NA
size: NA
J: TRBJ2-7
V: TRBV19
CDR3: CASSFGFAYEQYF
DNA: TGTGCCAGTAGTTTCGGGTTCGCCTACGAGCAGTACTTC

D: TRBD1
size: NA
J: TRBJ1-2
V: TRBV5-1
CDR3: CASSTGQGLYGYTF
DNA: TGCGCCAGCAGCACGGGACAGGGCTTGTATGGCTACACCTTC

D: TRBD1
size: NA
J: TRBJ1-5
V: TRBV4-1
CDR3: CASSQSGTGAPQPQHF
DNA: TGCGCCAGCAGCCAGTCCGGGACAGGGGCCCCTCAGCCCCAGCATTTT

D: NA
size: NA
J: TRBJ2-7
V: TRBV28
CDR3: CASSLGVGGTARSEQYF
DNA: TGTGCCAGCAGTTTAGGGGTTGGAGGGACAGCGAGGAGCGAGCAGTACTTC

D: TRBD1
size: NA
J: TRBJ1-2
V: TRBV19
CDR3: CASSKTGGGGYTF
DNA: TGTGCCAGTTCTAAAACAGGGGGCGGTGGCTACACCTTC

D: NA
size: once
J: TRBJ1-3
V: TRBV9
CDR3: CASSVGEGSGNTIYF
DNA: TGTGCCAGCAGCGTAGGAGAGGGCTCTGGAAACACCATATATTTT

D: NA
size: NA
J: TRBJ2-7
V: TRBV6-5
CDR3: CASSYSAGSEQYF
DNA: TGTGCCAGCAGTTACTCCGCAGGCTCCGAGCAGTACTTC

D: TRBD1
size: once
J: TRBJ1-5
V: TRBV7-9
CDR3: CASSTYRDSPNSNQPQHF
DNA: TGTGCCAGCAGCACCTACCGGGACAGCCCTAATAGCAATCAGCCCCAGCATTTT

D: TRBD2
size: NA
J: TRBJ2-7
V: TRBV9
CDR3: CASSAGLAGSYEQYF
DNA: TGTGCCAGCAGCGCGGGACTAGCGGGGAGCTACGAGCAGTACTTC

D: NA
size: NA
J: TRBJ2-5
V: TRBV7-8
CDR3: CASSPFLIGGGGTQYF
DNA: TGTGCCAGCAGCCCCTTCCTTATCGGGGGAGGGGGGACCCAGTACTTC

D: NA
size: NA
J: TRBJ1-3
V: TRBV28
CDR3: CASTLGGGGDTIYF
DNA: TGTGCCAGCACCTTAGGGGGTGGAGGAGACACCATATATTTT

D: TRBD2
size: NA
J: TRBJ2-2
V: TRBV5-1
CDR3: CASSKRENTGELFF
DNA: TGCGCCAGCAGCAAGCGGGAGAACACCGGGGAGCTGTTTTTT

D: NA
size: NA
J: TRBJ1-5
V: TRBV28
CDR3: CASSLRGWDQPQHF
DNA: TGTGCCAGCAGTTTACGGGGGTGGGATCAGCCCCAGCATTTT

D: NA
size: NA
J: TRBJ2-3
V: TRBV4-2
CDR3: CASSQDQKGGADTQYF
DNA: TGTGCCAGCAGCCAAGATCAGAAGGGCGGGGCCGATACGCAGTATTTT

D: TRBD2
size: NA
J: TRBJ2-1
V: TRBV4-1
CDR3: CASSQVSGGGSYNEQFF
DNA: TGCGCCAGCAGCCAGGTTAGCGGGGGGGGCTCCTACAATGAGCAGTTCTTC

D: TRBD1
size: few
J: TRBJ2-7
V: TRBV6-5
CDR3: CASSQTGGWDEQYF
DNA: TGTGCCAGCAGTCAAACAGGGGGTTGGGATGAGCAGTACTTC

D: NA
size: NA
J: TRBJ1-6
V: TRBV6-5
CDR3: CASSSQGYSYNSPLHF
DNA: TGTGCCAGCAGTTCACAGGGATACTCCTATAATTCACCCCTCCACTTT

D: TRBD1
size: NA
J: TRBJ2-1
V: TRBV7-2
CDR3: CASTPGTGVGNEQFF
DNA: TGTGCCAGCACACCGGGGACAGGGGTTGGGAATGAGCAGTTCTTC

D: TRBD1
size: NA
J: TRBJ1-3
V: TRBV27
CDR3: CASRPTGASGNTIYF
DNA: TGTGCCAGCAGGCCTACAGGGGCGTCTGGAAACACCATATATTTT

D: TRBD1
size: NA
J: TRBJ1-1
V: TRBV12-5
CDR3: CASGLTGRTEAFF
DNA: TGTGCTAGTGGTCTGACAGGGCGCACTGAAGCTTTCTTT

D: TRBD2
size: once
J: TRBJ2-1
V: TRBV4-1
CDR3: CASSPSLPGTSLNNEQFF
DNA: TGCGCCAGCAGCCCGAGCCTCCCCGGGACTAGCCTGAACAATGAGCAGTTCTTC

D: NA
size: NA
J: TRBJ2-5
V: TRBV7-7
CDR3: CASSPREWAETQYF
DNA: TGTGCCAGCAGCCCTCGGGAGTGGGCAGAGACCCAGTACTTC